These T cell receptor beta chains were read from a single sample in a study of cytomegalovirus exposure and HLA in healthy donors. TCRdb's table, derived via immunoSEQ multiplex PCR, lists solely in-frame clones and lacks some. The repertoire holds under 100,000 clones, 95% to 98% seen once, with roughly 0.8% in the top ten. Source material: PBMCs. The receptors were sampled from a man between 18 and 35 years old in good health and CMV-seronegative. CDR3s leave out the opening cysteine and the closing phenylalanine or tryptophan.

J,V,CDR3
TRBJ2-7,TRBV2,ASMGRGNTGTGKRSSYEQY
TRBJ1-4,TRBV28,ASSFLSFTEKLF
TRBJ1-1,TRBV5-1,ASSVRQGRQAF
TRBJ2-1,TRBV11-2,ASSLDRPGQGRIDDNEQF
TRBJ2-7,TRBV5-6,ASSVGTPEQY
TRBJ2-7,TRBV5-1,ASSTGSREQY
TRBJ2-3,TRBV14,ASSQTSSTADTQY
TRBJ1-1,TRBV7-8,ASSLDGTTEAF
TRBJ1-1,TRBV7-2,ASSRLPGYTEAF
TRBJ2-3,TRBV18,ASSPPVGQRTDTQY